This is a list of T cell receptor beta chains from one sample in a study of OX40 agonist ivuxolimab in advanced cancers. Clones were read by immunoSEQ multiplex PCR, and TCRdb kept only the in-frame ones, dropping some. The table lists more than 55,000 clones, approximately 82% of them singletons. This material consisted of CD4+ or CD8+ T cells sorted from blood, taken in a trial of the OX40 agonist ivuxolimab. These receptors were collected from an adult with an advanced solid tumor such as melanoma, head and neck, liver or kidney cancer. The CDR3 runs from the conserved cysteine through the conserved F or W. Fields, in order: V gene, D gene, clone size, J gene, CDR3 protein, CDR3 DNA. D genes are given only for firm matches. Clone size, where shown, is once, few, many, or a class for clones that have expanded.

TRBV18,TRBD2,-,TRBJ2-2,CASSPVNGGAMNTGELFF,TGTGCCAGCTCACCAGTAAACGGGGGGGCCATGAACACCGGGGAGCTGTTTTTT
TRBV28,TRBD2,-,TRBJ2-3,CASSFSSGGATDTQYF,TGTGCCAGCAGCTTTAGTAGCGGGGGGGCCACAGATACGCAGTATTTT
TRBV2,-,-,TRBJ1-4,CASSERLNEKLFF,TGTGCCAGCAGTGAAAGACTTAATGAAAAACTGTTTTTT
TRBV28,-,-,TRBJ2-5,CACQGAGYQETQYF,TGTGCCTGCCAAGGTGCGGGGTACCAAGAGACCCAGTACTTC
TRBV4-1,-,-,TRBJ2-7,CASSQDFGPGVYYEQYF,-
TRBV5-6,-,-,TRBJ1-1,CASSIARDSSVMAFF,TGTGCCAGCAGCATAGCCCGGGACTCGTCCGTAATGGCTTTCTTT
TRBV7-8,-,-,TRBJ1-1,CASSLGVGSEAFF,TGTGCCAGCAGCTTAGGAGTGGGCAGTGAAGCTTTCTTT
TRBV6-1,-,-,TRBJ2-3,CATDVQVDTQYF,TGTGCCACCGATGTGCAGGTAGATACGCAGTATTTT
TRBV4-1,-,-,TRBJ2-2,CASSQWRPSPLINTGELFF,TGCGCCAGCAGCCAATGGCGGCCCAGCCCCCTGATAAACACCGGGGAGCTGTTTTTT
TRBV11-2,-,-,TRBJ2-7,CASSILATSYEQYF,TGTGCCAGCAGCATCCTAGCGACCTCTTACGAGCAGTACTTC
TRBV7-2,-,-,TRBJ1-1,CASSSRQASNTEAFF,TGTGCCAGCAGCTCAAGACAGGCGTCGAACACTGAAGCTTTCTTT
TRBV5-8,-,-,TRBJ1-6,CASSLAGTSRGNSPLHF,TGTGCCAGCAGCTTGGCGGGGACCTCCAGGGGTAATTCACCCCTCCACTTT
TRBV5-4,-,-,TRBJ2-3,CASSLSGSTDTQYF,TGTGCCAGCAGCTTGAGCGGTAGCACAGATACGCAGTATTTT
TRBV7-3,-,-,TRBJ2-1,CASSLTRNAEQFF,TGTGCCAGCAGCTTAACACGGAACGCTGAGCAGTTCTTC
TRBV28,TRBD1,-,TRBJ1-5,CASSDRTGVTKRQPQHF,TGTGCCAGCAGTGACCGGACAGGGGTTACTAAACGTCAGCCCCAGCATTTT
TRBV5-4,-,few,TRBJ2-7,CASSSDSVYEQYF,TGTGCCAGCAGCTCGGACAGCGTCTACGAGCAGTACTTC
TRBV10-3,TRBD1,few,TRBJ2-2,CAISAGGTGELFF,TGTGCCATCAGTGCAGGGGGCACCGGGGAGCTGTTTTTT
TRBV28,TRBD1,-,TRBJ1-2,CASSHSPDRGRYGYTF,TGTGCCAGCAGCCATTCCCCGGACAGGGGGAGATATGGCTACACCTTC
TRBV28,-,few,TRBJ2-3,CASQPEGGGYTDTQYF,TGTGCCAGCCAACCCGAGGGCGGGGGCTACACAGATACGCAGTATTTT
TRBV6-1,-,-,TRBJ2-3,CASSEVWGLDTQYF,TGTGCCAGCAGTGAGGTTTGGGGTTTAGATACGCAGTATTTT
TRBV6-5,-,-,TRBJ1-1,CASSREDSGTEAFF,TGTGCCAGCAGTCGGGAAGACTCAGGAACTGAAGCTTTCTTT
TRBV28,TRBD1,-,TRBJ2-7,CASSSPGGTGPFEQYF,TGTGCCAGCAGTTCGCCTGGGGGGACAGGGCCGTTCGAGCAGTACTTC
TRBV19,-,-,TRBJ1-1,CASSIDRGHINTEAFF,TGTGCCAGTAGTATAGACCGGGGACATATCAACACTGAAGCTTTCTTT
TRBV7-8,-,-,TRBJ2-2,CASSAPIRGELFF,TGTGCCAGCAGCGCCCCCATCCGCGGGGAGCTGTTTTTT
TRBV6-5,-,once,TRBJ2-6,CASTSTRRGANVLTF,TGTGCCAGCACCTCGACCCGGCGGGGGGCCAACGTCCTGACTTTC
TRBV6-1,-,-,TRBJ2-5,CASSEIGLGETQYF,TGTGCCAGCAGTGAAATTGGGCTAGGGGAGACCCAGTACTTC
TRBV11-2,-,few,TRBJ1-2,CASSSRTGWLYGYTF,TGTGCCAGCAGCTCTAGAACGGGGTGGCTATATGGCTACACCTTC
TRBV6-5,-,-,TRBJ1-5,CASSSGHPQHF,TGTGCCAGCAGTTCAGGTCATCCCCAGCATTTT
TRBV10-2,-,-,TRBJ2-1,CASSVLLAQIYNEQFF,TGCGCCAGCAGCGTCCTTCTAGCGCAAATTTACAATGAGCAGTTCTTC
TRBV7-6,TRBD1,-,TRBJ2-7,CASSLKQGGLGEQYF,TGTGCCAGCAGTTTAAAACAGGGGGGCCTTGGGGAGCAGTACTTC
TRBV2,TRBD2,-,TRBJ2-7,CASSRSGGSYEQYF,TGTGCCAGCAGCCGAAGCGGGGGCTCCTACGAGCAGTACTTC
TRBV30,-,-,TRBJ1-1,CAWSAGAEAFF,TGTGCCTGGAGTGCGGGGGCTGAAGCTTTCTTT
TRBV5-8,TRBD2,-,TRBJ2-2,CASSYGRLAGVTGELFF,TGTGCCAGCAGCTACGGGAGGTTAGCGGGAGTCACCGGGGAGCTGTTTTTT
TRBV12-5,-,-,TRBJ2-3,CASGELYTDTQYF,TGTGCTAGTGGGGAGCTCTACACAGATACGCAGTATTTT
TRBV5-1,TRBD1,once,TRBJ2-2,CASSRTGGTGELFF,TGCGCCAGCTCCCGGACAGGGGGCACCGGGGAGCTGTTTTTT
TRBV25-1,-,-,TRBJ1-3,CASSGLSSGNTIYF,TGTGCCAGCAGTGGACTATCCTCTGGAAACACCATATATTTT
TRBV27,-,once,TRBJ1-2,CASSLTDAHGYTF,TGTGCCAGCAGTTTGACAGACGCGCATGGCTACACCTTC
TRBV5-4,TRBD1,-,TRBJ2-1,CASSINRGPSYNEQFF,TGTGCCAGCAGCATCAACAGGGGGCCCTCCTACAATGAGCAGTTCTTC
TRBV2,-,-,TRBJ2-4,CASRQRDIQYF,TGTGCCAGCAGGCAGAGGGACATTCAGTACTTC
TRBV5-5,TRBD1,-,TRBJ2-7,CASSLAAGTGGSEQYF,TGTGCCAGCAGCTTGGCCGCGGGGACAGGTGGGAGCGAGCAGTACTTC
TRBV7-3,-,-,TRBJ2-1,CASTLGTNEQFF,TGTGCCAGCACCCTGGGGACCAATGAGCAGTTCTTC
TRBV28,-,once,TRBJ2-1,CASSLVRMDNEQFF,TGTGCCAGCAGTTTAGTCCGGATGGACAATGAGCAGTTCTTC
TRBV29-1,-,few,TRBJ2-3,CSSAGPSGTDTQYF,TGCAGCTCCGCCGGCCCGAGCGGCACAGATACGCAGTATTTT
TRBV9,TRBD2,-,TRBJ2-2,CASSPGTSGNTGELFF,TGTGCCAGCAGCCCCGGGACTAGCGGAAACACCGGGGAGCTGTTTTTT
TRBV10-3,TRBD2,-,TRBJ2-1,CAISDGSGSGNEQFF,TGTGCCATCAGTGACGGTAGCGGGAGTGGGAATGAGCAGTTCTTC
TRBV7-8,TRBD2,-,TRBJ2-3,CASSLGGGDSTDTQYF,TGTGCCAGCAGCTTAGGCGGGGGAGATAGCACAGATACGCAGTATTTT